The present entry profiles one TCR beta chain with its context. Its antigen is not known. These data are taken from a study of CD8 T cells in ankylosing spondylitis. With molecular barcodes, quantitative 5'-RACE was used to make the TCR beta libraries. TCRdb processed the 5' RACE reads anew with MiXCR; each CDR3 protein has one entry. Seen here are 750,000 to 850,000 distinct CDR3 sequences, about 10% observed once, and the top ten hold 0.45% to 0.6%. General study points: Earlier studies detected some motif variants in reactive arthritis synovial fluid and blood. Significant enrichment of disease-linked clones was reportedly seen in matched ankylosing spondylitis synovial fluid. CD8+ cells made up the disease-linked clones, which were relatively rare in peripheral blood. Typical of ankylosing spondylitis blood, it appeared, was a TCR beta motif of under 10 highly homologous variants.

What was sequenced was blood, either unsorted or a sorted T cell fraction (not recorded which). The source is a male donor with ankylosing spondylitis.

The CDR3 loop reads CASSSRGTETQYF. The CDR3, as DNA: TGTGCCAGCAGCTCCCGGGGAACGGAGACCCAGTACTTC. The chain has TRBV11-3 and TRBJ2-5; tentative D call: TRBD2 (5 bases). V was cut by 4 bases and J by 5 bases, with 11 bases left in between. This CDR3 region has 13 residues. CDR1 and CDR2 from the germline V gene are SGHNT and YENEEA.